This passage covers 9 T cell receptor beta chains from one sample sequenced in a study of cytomegalovirus exposure and HLA in healthy donors. PCR used 60 Vbeta primers and 13 Jbeta primers. Clones were read by immunoSEQ multiplex PCR, and TCRdb kept only the in-frame ones, dropping some. The sample gives roughly 260,000 clones, approximately 84% of which show up once; 2% to 2.5% is in the top ten. The sequencing input was PBMCs. The receptor source for this set is a woman aged 40-49 years in good health and CMV-seropositive.

This chain links TRBV27 with TRBJ2-3, with TRBD1 as a possible D gene (6 bases). The CDR3 length is 16 residues. Deletions cut 6 bases from V and 2 bases from J, with 18 bases between. CDR1 is MNHEY, CDR2 SMNVEV, per germline (reference sequence). CDR3 residues: CASSRPGRGVTDTQYF. DNA for the CDR3: TGTGCCAGCAGCCGACCCGGCAGGGGTGTCACAGATACGCAGTATTTT.

The chain combines TRBV19 with TRBJ2-5; TRBD2 is a possible D gene (6 bases). V lost 6 bases, J lost 2 bases, and 7 bases lay in between. The germline V gene has CDR1 LNHDA and CDR2 SQIVND (reference sequence). The CDR3 is made up of 12 amino acids. The CDR3 DNA sequence: TGTGCCAGTAGGGAGGGGCAAGAGACCCAGTACTTC. Residues: CASREGQETQYF.

The chain couples TRBV6-6 to TRBJ2-4; 7 nucleotides agree with TRBD2. Trimming at V came to 8 bases and at J to 0 bases, leaving 10 bases not matched to a gene. CDR3 size: 16 residues. Germline CDR1 reads MNHNY; CDR2 reads SVGAGI (reference sequence). The CDR3 DNA is TGTGCCAGCGCGATAAGGGAGGGACTAGCCAAAAACATTCAGTACTTC. Encoded protein: CASAIREGLAKNIQYF.

The J gene is TRBJ2-7, the V gene TRBV6-5; 8 nucleotides match TRBD2. CDR3 length: 14 residues. Germline V gene data show CDR1 as MNHEY and CDR2 as SVGAGI. J was trimmed by 2 bases and V by 5 bases; bases with no gene match: 5. The CDR3 DNA sequence: TGTGCCAGCAGTCGAGGGACTAGAACCTACGAGCAGTACTTC. Encoded protein: CASSRGTRTYEQYF.

The V and J genes are TRBV7-2 and TRBJ1-1; D is perhaps TRBD1 (6 bases). CDR3 length: 14 amino acids. CDR1 is SGHTA, CDR2 FQGNSA, per germline. Trimming stripped 5 bases from V and 3 bases from J, with 13 bases between. CDR3 sequence: CASSHRDKDTEAFF. Here the CDR3 DNA reads TGTGCCAGCAGCCACCGGGACAAAGACACTGAAGCTTTCTTT.

The gene calls are TRBV29-1 and TRBJ2-7, with 11 bases that match TRBD2. The junction had 15 bases not matched to a gene; V was cut back by 6 bases and J by 5 bases. Germline CDR1 reads SQVTM; CDR2 reads ANQGSEA. This CDR3 spans 16 amino acids. CDR3 DNA: TGCAGCGTGGGGGGGGTTAGCGGGAGGGCCACCGACGAGCAGTACTTC. Amino acid sequence: CSVGGVSGRATDEQYF.

The chain couples TRBV7-9 to TRBJ2-5, with no clear D. The assigned J gene may be wrong: the sequence end matches TRBJ2-7 better. Germline CDR1 SEHNR, CDR2 FQNEAQ (reference sequence). The CDR3 contains 11 residues. The CDR3 sequence: CASSPDYEQYF. The CDR3 region has the DNA TGTGCCAGCAGCCCGGACTACGAGCAGTACTTC.

This chain links TRBV6-1 with TRBJ2-3; perhaps TRBD1 as D (6 bases). From germline, CDR1 is MNHNS and CDR2 SASEGT. Trimming left V 10 bases short and J 0 bases short, with 14 bases between. CDR3 length: 14 amino acids. This chain's CDR3 is CATLPQGSTDTQYF. As DNA, the CDR3 is TGTGCCACCCTACCACAGGGAAGCACAGATACGCAGTATTTT.

The J gene is TRBJ2-7, the V gene TRBV5-4; 9 bases fit TRBD1. V shed 3 bases, J shed 4 bases, and the junction held 17 bases outside the gene matches. This CDR3 contains 18 residues. The V gene's germline CDR1 is SGHNT and CDR2 YYREEE (reference sequence). The CDR3 DNA follows: TGTGCCAGCAGCTCTCAGACCGCCGGGACAGGGTCTAGGTACGAGCAGTACTTC. It yields the protein CASSSQTAGTGSRYEQYF. Looking up the rest from reference TRBV5-4 and TRBJ2-7 gives the full variable domain: ETGVTQSPTHLIKTRGQQVTLRCSSQSGHNTVSWYQQALGQGPQFIFQYYREEENGRGNFPPRFSGLQFPNYSSELNVNALELDDSALYLCASSSQTAGTGSRYEQYFGPGTRLTVT.